This T cell receptor beta chain was identified during a study of T-cell reconstitution after alpha-beta-depleted transplantation in children. Unique molecular identifiers were incorporated when the TCRbeta library was constructed. MiXCR, run by TCRdb on the PCR reads, gives a single entry per CDR3 protein. The sample has about 200,000 distinct CDR3 sequences; just over 14% are singletons. V lost 4 bases to trimming and J lost 6 bases; unmatched junction nucleotides: 18. Germline V gene lookup returns CDR1 LGHNA and CDR2 YNFKEQ. The CDR3 has 18 residues. This clonotype was counted many times. The V and J genes are TRBV4-2 and TRBJ2-3, with 8 bases fitting TRBD1. The receptor was derived from a human donor who donated a stem cell graft to a child with acute lymphoblastic leukemia. Sequenced material: PBMCs from the stem cell graft donor, taken from the stem cell graft. The CDR3 is CASSPRRSGGEIADTQYF. The CDR3 nucleotides are TGTGCCAGCAGCCCGAGACGATCAGGGGGCGAAATAGCGGATACGCAGTATTTT.